Only a few counts were recorded for the clone carrying this TCR beta chain. This entry is derived from a study of T-cell reconstitution after alpha-beta-depleted transplantation in children. The germline CDR1 and CDR2 sequences are MDHEN and SYDVKM. Trimming pared 7 bases from V and 2 bases from J, leaving 16 bases between. The CDR3 is 15 residues long. The TCRbeta library was prepared with unique molecular identifiers. TCRdb redid the calling of the PCR reads with MiXCR, one entry per CDR3 protein. The table records 350,000 to 400,000 distinct CDR3 sequences, about 20% of them present only once. The rearrangement links TRBV28 to TRBJ2-3; unclear D gene. This sequence originates from a human donor who donated a stem cell graft to a child with acute myeloid leukemia. Sequenced here: PBMCs from the stem cell graft donor, sampled from the stem cell graft. CDR3 in amino acids: CASTTTPLDTDTQYF. The CDR3 DNA follows: TGTGCCAGCACCACGACTCCCCTGGACACAGATACGCAGTATTTT.